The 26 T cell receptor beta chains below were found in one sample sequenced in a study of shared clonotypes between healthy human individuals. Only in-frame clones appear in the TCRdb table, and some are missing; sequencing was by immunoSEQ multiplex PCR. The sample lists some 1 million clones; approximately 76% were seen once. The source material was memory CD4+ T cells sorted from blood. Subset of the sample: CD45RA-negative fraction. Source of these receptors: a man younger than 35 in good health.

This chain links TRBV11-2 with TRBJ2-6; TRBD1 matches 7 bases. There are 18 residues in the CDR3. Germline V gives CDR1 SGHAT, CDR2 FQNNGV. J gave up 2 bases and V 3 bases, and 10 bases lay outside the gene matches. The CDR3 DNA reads TGTGCCAGCAGCTTCCTGACAGGGAGAAGGACTGGGGCCAACGTCCTGACTTTC. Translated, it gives CASSFLTGRRTGANVLTF.

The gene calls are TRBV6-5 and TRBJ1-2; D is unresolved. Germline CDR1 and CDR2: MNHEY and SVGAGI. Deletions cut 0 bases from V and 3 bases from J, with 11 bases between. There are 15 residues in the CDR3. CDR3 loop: CASSYSYQADYGYTF. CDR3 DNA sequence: TGTGCCAGCAGTTACTCCTATCAGGCAGACTATGGCTACACCTTC.

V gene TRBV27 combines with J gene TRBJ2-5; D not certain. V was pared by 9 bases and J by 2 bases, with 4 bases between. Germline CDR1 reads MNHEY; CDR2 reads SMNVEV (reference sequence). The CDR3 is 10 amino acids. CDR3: CARLQETQYF. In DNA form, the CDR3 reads TGTGCCAGGTTACAAGAGACCCAGTACTTC.

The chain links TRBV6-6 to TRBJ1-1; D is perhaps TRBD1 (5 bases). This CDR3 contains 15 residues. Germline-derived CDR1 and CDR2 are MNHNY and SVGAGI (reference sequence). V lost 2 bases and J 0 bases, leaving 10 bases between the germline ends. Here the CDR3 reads CASSYGAGLNTEAFF. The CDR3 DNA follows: TGTGCCAGCAGTTACGGTGCAGGGTTGAACACTGAAGCTTTCTTT.

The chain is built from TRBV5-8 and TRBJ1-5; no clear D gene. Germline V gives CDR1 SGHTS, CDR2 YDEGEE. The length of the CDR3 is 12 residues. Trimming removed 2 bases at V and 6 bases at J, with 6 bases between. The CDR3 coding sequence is TGTGCCAGCAGCTTACCTCTTCAGCCCCAGCATTTT. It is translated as CASSLPLQPQHF. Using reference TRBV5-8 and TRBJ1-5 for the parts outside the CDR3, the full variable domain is EAGVTQSPTHLIKTRGQQATLRCSPISGHTSVYWYQQALGLGLQFLLWYDEGEERNRGNFPPRFSGRQFPNYSSELNVNALELEDSALYLCASSLPLQPQHFGDGTRLSIL.

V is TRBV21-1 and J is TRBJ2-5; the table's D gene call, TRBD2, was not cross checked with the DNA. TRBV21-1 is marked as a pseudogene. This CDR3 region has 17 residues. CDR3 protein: CASSKGGLAGDQETQYF. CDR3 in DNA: TGTGCCAGCAGCAAAGGGGGACTAGCGGGGGATCAAGAGACCCAGTACTTC.

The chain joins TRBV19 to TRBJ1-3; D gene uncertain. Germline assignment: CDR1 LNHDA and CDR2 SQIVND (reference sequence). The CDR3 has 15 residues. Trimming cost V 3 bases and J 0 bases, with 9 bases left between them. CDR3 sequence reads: CASSMIVGSGNTIYF. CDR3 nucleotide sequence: TGTGCCAGTAGTATGATTGTCGGCTCTGGAAACACCATATATTTT.

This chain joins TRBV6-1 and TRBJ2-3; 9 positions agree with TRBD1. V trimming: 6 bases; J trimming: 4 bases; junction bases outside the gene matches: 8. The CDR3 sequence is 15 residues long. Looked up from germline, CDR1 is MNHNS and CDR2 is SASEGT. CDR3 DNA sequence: TGTGCCAGCAGACGTACCGGGACAGGGTCAGATACGCAGTATTTT. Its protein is CASRRTGTGSDTQYF.

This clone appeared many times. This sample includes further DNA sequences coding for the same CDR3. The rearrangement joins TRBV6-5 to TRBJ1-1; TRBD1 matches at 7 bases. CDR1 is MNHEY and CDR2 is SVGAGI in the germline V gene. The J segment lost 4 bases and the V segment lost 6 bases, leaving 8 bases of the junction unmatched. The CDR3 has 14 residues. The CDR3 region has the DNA TGTGCCAGCAGCCTCAGGGGGGGTGGCACTGAAGCTTTCTTT. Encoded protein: CASSLRGGGTEAFF.

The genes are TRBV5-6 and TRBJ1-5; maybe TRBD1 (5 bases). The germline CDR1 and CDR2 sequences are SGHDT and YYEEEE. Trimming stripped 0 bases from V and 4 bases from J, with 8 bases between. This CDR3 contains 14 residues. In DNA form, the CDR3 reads TGTGCCAGCAGCTTGGGTCGGGGGAATCAGCCCCAGCATTTT. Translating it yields CASSLGRGNQPQHF.

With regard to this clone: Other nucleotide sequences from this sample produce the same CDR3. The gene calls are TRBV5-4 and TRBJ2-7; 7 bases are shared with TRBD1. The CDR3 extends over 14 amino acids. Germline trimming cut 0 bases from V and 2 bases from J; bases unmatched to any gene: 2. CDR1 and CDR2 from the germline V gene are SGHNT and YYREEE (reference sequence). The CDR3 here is CASSLDRGTYEQYF. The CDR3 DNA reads TGTGCCAGCAGCTTGGACAGGGGTACCTACGAGCAGTACTTC.

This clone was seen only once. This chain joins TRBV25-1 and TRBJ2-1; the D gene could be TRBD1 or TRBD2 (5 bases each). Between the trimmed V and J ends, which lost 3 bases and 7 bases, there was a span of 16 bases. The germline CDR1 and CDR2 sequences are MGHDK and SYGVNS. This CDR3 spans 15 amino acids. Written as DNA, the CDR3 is TGTGCCAGCAGTGACATCCGGGTAGAGGGGAATGAGCAGTTCTTC. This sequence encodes CASSDIRVEGNEQFF.

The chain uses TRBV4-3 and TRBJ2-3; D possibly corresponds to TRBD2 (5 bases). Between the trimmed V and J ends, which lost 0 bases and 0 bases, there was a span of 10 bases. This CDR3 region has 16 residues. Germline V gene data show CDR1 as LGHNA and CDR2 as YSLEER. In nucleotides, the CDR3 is TGCGCCAGCAGCCAAGATCCCAGCGGAAGCACAGATACGCAGTATTTT. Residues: CASSQDPSGSTDTQYF.

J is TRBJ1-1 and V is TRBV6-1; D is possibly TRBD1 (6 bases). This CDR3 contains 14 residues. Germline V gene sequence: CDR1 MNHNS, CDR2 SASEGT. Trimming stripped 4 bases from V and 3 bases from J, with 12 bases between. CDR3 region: CASSGRQGYTEAFF. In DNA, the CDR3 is TGTGCCAGCAGTGGGAGGCAGGGGTACACTGAAGCTTTCTTT.

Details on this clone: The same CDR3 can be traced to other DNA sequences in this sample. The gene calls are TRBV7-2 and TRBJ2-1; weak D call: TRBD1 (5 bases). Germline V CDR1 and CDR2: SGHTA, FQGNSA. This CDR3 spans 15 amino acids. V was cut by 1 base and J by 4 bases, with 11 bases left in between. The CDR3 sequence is CASSLGPGSYNEQFF. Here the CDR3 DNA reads TGTGCCAGCAGCTTAGGGCCAGGGTCATACAATGAGCAGTTCTTC.

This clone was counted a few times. In DNA form, the CDR3 reads TGTGCCAGCAGCTTAGATCGCGGGATCACAGATACGCAGTATTTT. This sequence encodes CASSLDRGITDTQYF. The chain uses TRBV13 and TRBJ2-3, with D perhaps matching TRBD2 (6 bases). The CDR3 spans 15 residues. Germline values: CDR1 PRHDT, CDR2 FYEKMQ (reference sequence). V was shortened by 1 base and J by 2 bases, with 10 bases between the two germline ends.

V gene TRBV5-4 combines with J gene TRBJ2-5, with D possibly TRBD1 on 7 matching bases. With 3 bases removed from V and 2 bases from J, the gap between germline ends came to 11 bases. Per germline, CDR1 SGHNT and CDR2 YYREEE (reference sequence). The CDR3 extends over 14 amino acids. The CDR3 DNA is TGTGCCAGCAGCTCGCGGGACAGTCAAGAGACCCAGTACTTC. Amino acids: CASSSRDSQETQYF.

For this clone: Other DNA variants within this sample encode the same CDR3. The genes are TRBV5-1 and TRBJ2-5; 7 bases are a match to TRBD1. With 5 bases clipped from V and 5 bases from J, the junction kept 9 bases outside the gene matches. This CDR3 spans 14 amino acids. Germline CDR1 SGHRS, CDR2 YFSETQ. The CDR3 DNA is TGCGCCAGCAGTCTGGACAGCAGGGGGGAGACCCAGTACTTC. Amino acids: CASSLDSRGETQYF.

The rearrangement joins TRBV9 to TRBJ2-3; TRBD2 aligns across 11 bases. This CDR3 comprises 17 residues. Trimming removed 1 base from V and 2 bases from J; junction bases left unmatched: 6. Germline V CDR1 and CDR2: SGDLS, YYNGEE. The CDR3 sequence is CASSVSMTSGDTDTQYF. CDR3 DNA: TGTGCCAGCAGCGTATCGATGACTAGCGGGGACACAGATACGCAGTATTTT.

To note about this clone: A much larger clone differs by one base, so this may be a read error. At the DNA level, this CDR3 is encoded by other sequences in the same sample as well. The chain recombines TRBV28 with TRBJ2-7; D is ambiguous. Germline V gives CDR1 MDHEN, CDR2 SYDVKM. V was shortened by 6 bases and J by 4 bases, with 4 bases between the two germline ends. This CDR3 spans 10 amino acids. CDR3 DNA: TGTGCCAGCAGCCAATACGAGCAGTACTTC. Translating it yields CASSQYEQYF.

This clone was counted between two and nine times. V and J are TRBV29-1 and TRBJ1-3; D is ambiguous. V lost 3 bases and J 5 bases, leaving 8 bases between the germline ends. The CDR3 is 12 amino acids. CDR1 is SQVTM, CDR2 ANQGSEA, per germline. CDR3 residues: CSVESDRNTIYF. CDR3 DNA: TGCAGCGTTGAGTCCGACAGAAACACCATATATTTT.

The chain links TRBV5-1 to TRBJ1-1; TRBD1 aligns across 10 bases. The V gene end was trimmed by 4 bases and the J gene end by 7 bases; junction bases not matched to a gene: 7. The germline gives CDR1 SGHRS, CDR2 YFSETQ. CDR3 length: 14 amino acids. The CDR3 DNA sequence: TGCGCCAGCAGCCCGCAGGACAGGGGGGTTGAAGCTTTCTTT. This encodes CASSPQDRGVEAFF.

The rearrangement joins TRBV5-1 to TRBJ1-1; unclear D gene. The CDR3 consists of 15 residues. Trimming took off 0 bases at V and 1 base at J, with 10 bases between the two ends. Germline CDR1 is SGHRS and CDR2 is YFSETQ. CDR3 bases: TGCGCCAGCAGCTTGGGGAAGAGCACGAACACTGAAGCTTTCTTT. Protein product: CASSLGKSTNTEAFF.

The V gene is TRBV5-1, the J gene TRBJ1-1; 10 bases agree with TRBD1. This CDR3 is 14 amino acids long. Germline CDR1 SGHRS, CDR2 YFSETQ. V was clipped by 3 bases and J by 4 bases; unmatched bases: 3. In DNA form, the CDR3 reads TGCGCCAGCAGCTCCCGGGACAGGGGCACTGAAGCTTTCTTT. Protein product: CASSSRDRGTEAFF. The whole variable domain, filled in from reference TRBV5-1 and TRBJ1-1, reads KAGVTQTPRYLIKTRGQQVTLSCSPISGHRSVSWYQQTPGQGLQFLFEYFSETQRNKGNFPGRFSGRQFSNSRSEMNVSTLELGDSALYLCASSSRDRGTEAFFGQGTRLTVV.

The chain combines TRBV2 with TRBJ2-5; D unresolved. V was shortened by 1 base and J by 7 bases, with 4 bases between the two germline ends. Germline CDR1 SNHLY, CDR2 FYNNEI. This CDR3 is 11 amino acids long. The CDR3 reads CASSEEGTQYF. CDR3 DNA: TGTGCCAGCAGTGAAGAGGGGACCCAGTACTTC.

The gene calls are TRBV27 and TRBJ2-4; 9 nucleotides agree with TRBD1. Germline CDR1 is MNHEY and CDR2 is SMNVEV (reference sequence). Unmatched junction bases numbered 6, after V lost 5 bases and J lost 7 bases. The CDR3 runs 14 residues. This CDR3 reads CASSTSGTGNIQYF. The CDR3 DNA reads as TGTGCCAGCAGTACGTCCGGGACAGGGAACATTCAGTACTTC.